This is a list of T cell receptor beta chains from one sample in a study of T-cell memory formation after mild COVID-19. From the 5' RACE reads, TCRdb called clonotypes with MiXCR, one entry per CDR3 protein. The sample gives about 130,000 distinct CDR3 sequences, approximately 15% of which show up once; approximately 15% is in the top ten. Sequencing was carried out using PBMCs or a T cell subset sorted from them (not recorded which). The receptor source for this set is an adult woman who had mild COVID-19 (a few samples of this study predate the infection). Cell type and time point are not known. CDR3s include the opening cysteine and the closing phenylalanine or tryptophan. Each record gives: clone size, CDR3 length, J gene, D gene, V gene, CDR3 protein, CDR3 DNA. The D gene is left open where the match is weak. A clone size is listed for some rows: how often the clone was seen (once, few, many), or a class if it is expanded.

clone_size: NA; cdr3_length: 16; j_call: TRBJ2-2; d_call: TRBD1; v_call: TRBV7-6; cdr3_aa: CASSLGTGTNTGELFF; cdr3_nt: TGTGCCAGCAGCTTGGGGACAGGGACGAACACCGGGGAGCTGTTTTTT
clone_size: many; cdr3_length: 14; j_call: TRBJ1-1; d_call: NA; v_call: TRBV4-3; cdr3_aa: CASSQPGQNTEAFF; cdr3_nt: TGCGCCAGCAGCCAACCGGGACAGAACACTGAAGCTTTCTTT
clone_size: NA; cdr3_length: 15; j_call: TRBJ2-1; d_call: TRBD2; v_call: TRBV6-1; cdr3_aa: CASSVSGGSYNEQFF; cdr3_nt: TGTGCCAGCAGTGTTAGCGGGGGATCCTACAATGAGCAGTTCTTC
clone_size: many; cdr3_length: 13; j_call: TRBJ1-1; d_call: NA; v_call: TRBV9; cdr3_aa: CASSVDLNTEAFF; cdr3_nt: TGTGCCAGCAGCGTAGACCTTAACACTGAAGCTTTCTTT
clone_size: few; cdr3_length: 13; j_call: TRBJ1-4; d_call: NA; v_call: TRBV29-1; cdr3_aa: CSARGWTNEKLFF; cdr3_nt: TGCAGCGCTCGGGGGTGGACTAATGAAAAACTGTTTTTT
clone_size: NA; cdr3_length: 16; j_call: TRBJ2-2; d_call: TRBD2; v_call: TRBV10-2; cdr3_aa: CASSASGALLAGELFF; cdr3_nt: TGCGCCAGCAGTGCAAGCGGGGCGCTACTCGCCGGGGAGCTGTTTTTT
clone_size: few; cdr3_length: 17; j_call: TRBJ2-6; d_call: NA; v_call: TRBV28; cdr3_aa: CASSTDFMIWGANVLTF; cdr3_nt: TGTGCCAGCAGCACCGACTTCATGATCTGGGGGGCCAACGTCCTGACTTTC
clone_size: NA; cdr3_length: 15; j_call: TRBJ2-6; d_call: NA; v_call: TRBV7-9; cdr3_aa: CASSPHSSGANVLTF; cdr3_nt: TGTGCCAGCAGCCCGCACAGCTCTGGGGCCAACGTCCTGACTTTC
clone_size: NA; cdr3_length: 16; j_call: TRBJ1-5; d_call: NA; v_call: TRBV5-1; cdr3_aa: CASSPGTDYSNQPQHF; cdr3_nt: TGCGCCAGCAGCCCCGGGACTGACTATAGCAATCAGCCCCAGCATTTT
clone_size: NA; cdr3_length: 13; j_call: TRBJ1-1; d_call: NA; v_call: TRBV9; cdr3_aa: CASSVARDTEAFF; cdr3_nt: TGTGCCAGCAGCGTAGCTAGGGACACTGAAGCTTTCTTT
clone_size: NA; cdr3_length: 14; j_call: TRBJ2-3; d_call: NA; v_call: TRBV12-3/TRBV12-4; cdr3_aa: CASSLVAGPDTQYF; cdr3_nt: TGTGCCAGCAGTTTAGTGGCAGGCCCAGATACGCAGTATTTT
clone_size: NA; cdr3_length: 16; j_call: TRBJ1-4; d_call: TRBD1; v_call: TRBV29-1; cdr3_aa: CSVIEGAGATNEKLFF; cdr3_nt: TGCAGCGTTATCGAGGGGGCTGGCGCAACTAATGAAAAACTGTTTTTT
clone_size: few; cdr3_length: 17; j_call: TRBJ2-2; d_call: NA; v_call: TRBV7-2; cdr3_aa: CASSLGLWGSGTGELFF; cdr3_nt: TGTGCCAGCAGCTTAGGCCTTTGGGGGTCCGGCACCGGGGAGCTGTTTTTT
clone_size: NA; cdr3_length: 16; j_call: TRBJ1-3; d_call: TRBD1; v_call: TRBV7-2; cdr3_aa: CASSLQTGGSGNTIYF; cdr3_nt: TGTGCCAGCAGCTTACAGACAGGGGGATCTGGAAACACCATATATTTT
clone_size: NA; cdr3_length: 11; j_call: TRBJ2-3; d_call: NA; v_call: TRBV7-9; cdr3_aa: CASRPTDTQYF; cdr3_nt: TGTGCCAGCAGACCAACAGATACGCAGTATTTT
clone_size: few; cdr3_length: 15; j_call: TRBJ1-2; d_call: TRBD1; v_call: TRBV18; cdr3_aa: CASSPGDSLNYGYTF; cdr3_nt: TGTGCCAGCTCACCGGGGGACAGCCTCAACTATGGCTACACCTTC
clone_size: many; cdr3_length: 14; j_call: TRBJ2-6; d_call: NA; v_call: TRBV5-1; cdr3_aa: CASSLGAGANVLTF; cdr3_nt: TGCGCCAGCAGCTTGGGGGCTGGGGCCAACGTCCTGACTTTC
clone_size: NA; cdr3_length: 15; j_call: TRBJ1-1; d_call: NA; v_call: TRBV29-1; cdr3_aa: CSVEKGTFKNTEAFF; cdr3_nt: TGCAGCGTTGAGAAGGGGACGTTTAAGAACACTGAAGCTTTCTTT
clone_size: NA; cdr3_length: 20; j_call: TRBJ2-5; d_call: TRBD2; v_call: TRBV14; cdr3_aa: CASSALRTPGLAGVAETQYF; cdr3_nt: TGTGCCAGCAGCGCGTTAAGAACACCGGGACTAGCGGGAGTCGCGGAGACCCAGTACTTC
clone_size: NA; cdr3_length: 14; j_call: TRBJ2-3; d_call: NA; v_call: TRBV29-1; cdr3_aa: CSVESSFLTDTQYF; cdr3_nt: TGCAGCGTTGAATCCTCCTTCCTCACAGATACGCAGTATTTT
clone_size: NA; cdr3_length: 16; j_call: TRBJ2-1; d_call: TRBD1; v_call: TRBV7-8; cdr3_aa: CASSLVMAGGLDEQFF; cdr3_nt: TGTGCCAGCAGCTTAGTAATGGCAGGGGGATTAGATGAGCAGTTCTTC
clone_size: NA; cdr3_length: 16; j_call: TRBJ1-2; d_call: NA; v_call: TRBV7-6; cdr3_aa: CASSLAGLTANYGYTF; cdr3_nt: TGTGCCAGCAGCTTAGCCGGGTTGACAGCTAACTATGGCTACACCTTC
clone_size: NA; cdr3_length: 13; j_call: TRBJ2-7; d_call: NA; v_call: TRBV7-2; cdr3_aa: CASSLPTRYEQYF; cdr3_nt: TGTGCCAGCAGCTTACCGACCCGCTACGAGCAGTACTTC
clone_size: NA; cdr3_length: 12; j_call: TRBJ2-3; d_call: NA; v_call: TRBV7-6; cdr3_aa: CASTSLADTQYF; cdr3_nt: TGTGCCAGCACCAGCCTCGCAGATACGCAGTATTTT
clone_size: NA; cdr3_length: 15; j_call: TRBJ1-5; d_call: NA; v_call: TRBV9; cdr3_aa: CASSAGSGSDQPQHF; cdr3_nt: TGTGCCAGCAGCGCGGGCTCAGGGTCCGATCAGCCCCAGCATTTT
clone_size: NA; cdr3_length: 16; j_call: TRBJ1-4; d_call: TRBD1; v_call: TRBV5-1; cdr3_aa: CASSLTGGQGDEKLFF; cdr3_nt: TGCGCCAGCAGCTTGACGGGGGGACAGGGGGATGAAAAACTGTTTTTT
clone_size: NA; cdr3_length: 15; j_call: TRBJ2-1; d_call: TRBD2; v_call: TRBV6-5; cdr3_aa: CASSGFASGDNEQFF; cdr3_nt: TGTGCCAGCAGTGGGTTCGCTAGCGGGGACAATGAGCAGTTCTTC
clone_size: few; cdr3_length: 16; j_call: TRBJ2-1; d_call: NA; v_call: TRBV9; cdr3_aa: CASSVGEGRSYNEQFF; cdr3_nt: TGTGCCAGCAGCGTAGGAGAGGGGCGCTCCTACAATGAGCAGTTCTTC
clone_size: few; cdr3_length: 15; j_call: TRBJ2-7; d_call: NA; v_call: TRBV12-3/TRBV12-4; cdr3_aa: CASSLSADPSYEQYF; cdr3_nt: TGTGCCAGCAGTTTATCGGCAGACCCCTCCTACGAGCAGTACTTC
clone_size: few; cdr3_length: 15; j_call: TRBJ2-7; d_call: TRBD1; v_call: TRBV6-1; cdr3_aa: CASSEEDRGGYEQYF; cdr3_nt: TGTGCCAGCAGTGAAGAAGACAGGGGAGGTTACGAGCAGTACTTC
clone_size: few; cdr3_length: 14; j_call: TRBJ2-3; d_call: NA; v_call: TRBV24-1; cdr3_aa: CATSDFGDTDTQYF; cdr3_nt: TGTGCCACCAGTGATTTCGGGGACACAGATACGCAGTATTTT
clone_size: NA; cdr3_length: 12; j_call: TRBJ1-1; d_call: NA; v_call: TRBV30; cdr3_aa: CAWSVRRAEAFF; cdr3_nt: TGTGCCTGGAGTGTACGACGGGCTGAAGCTTTCTTT
clone_size: few; cdr3_length: 15; j_call: TRBJ1-2; d_call: NA; v_call: TRBV4-1; cdr3_aa: CASSQEGAGSYGYTF; cdr3_nt: TGCGCCAGCAGCCAAGAGGGCGCAGGGAGCTATGGCTACACCTTC
clone_size: NA; cdr3_length: 13; j_call: TRBJ1-2; d_call: NA; v_call: TRBV18; cdr3_aa: CASSPTAGHGYTF; cdr3_nt: TGTGCCAGCTCACCTACGGCAGGTCACGGCTACACCTTC
clone_size: few; cdr3_length: 14; j_call: TRBJ2-3; d_call: NA; v_call: TRBV13; cdr3_aa: CASSLGQGSDTQYF; cdr3_nt: TGTGCCAGCAGCTTAGGACAGGGCTCGGATACGCAGTATTTT
clone_size: many; cdr3_length: 13; j_call: TRBJ2-1; d_call: NA; v_call: TRBV6-5; cdr3_aa: CASSYDGYNEQFF; cdr3_nt: TGTGCCAGCAGTTACGACGGGTACAATGAGCAGTTCTTC
clone_size: NA; cdr3_length: 14; j_call: TRBJ2-1; d_call: NA; v_call: TRBV5-1; cdr3_aa: CASTAVSSYNEQFF; cdr3_nt: TGCGCCAGCACGGCAGTCAGCTCCTACAATGAGCAGTTCTTC
clone_size: few; cdr3_length: 13; j_call: TRBJ1-5; d_call: NA; v_call: TRBV11-2; cdr3_aa: CASSLFGNQPQHF; cdr3_nt: TGTGCCAGCAGCTTATTCGGGAATCAGCCCCAGCATTTT
clone_size: few; cdr3_length: 13; j_call: TRBJ2-7; d_call: NA; v_call: TRBV5-1; cdr3_aa: CASSSGSSSEQYF; cdr3_nt: TGCGCCAGCAGCTCCGGGTCCTCGAGCGAGCAGTACTTC
clone_size: NA; cdr3_length: 15; j_call: TRBJ2-7; d_call: TRBD1; v_call: TRBV27; cdr3_aa: CASSQKTGAGEQQYF; cdr3_nt: TGTGCCAGCAGTCAAAAGACAGGGGCAGGGGAGCAGCAGTACTTC
clone_size: few; cdr3_length: 13; j_call: TRBJ1-2; d_call: NA; v_call: TRBV29-1; cdr3_aa: CSVGDNNGYGYTF; cdr3_nt: TGCAGCGTTGGGGACAACAACGGATATGGCTACACCTTC
clone_size: few; cdr3_length: 16; j_call: TRBJ2-5; d_call: TRBD2; v_call: TRBV12-3/TRBV12-4; cdr3_aa: CASSFLSGGPEETQYF; cdr3_nt: TGTGCCAGCAGTTTCTTAAGCGGGGGGCCCGAAGAGACCCAGTACTTC
clone_size: few; cdr3_length: 14; j_call: TRBJ2-3; d_call: NA; v_call: TRBV9; cdr3_aa: CASSEGITPDTQYF; cdr3_nt: TGTGCCAGCAGCGAAGGGATCACCCCAGATACGCAGTATTTT
clone_size: few; cdr3_length: 16; j_call: TRBJ2-7; d_call: NA; v_call: TRBV25-1; cdr3_aa: CASSGRAGVGGYEQYF; cdr3_nt: TGTGCCAGCAGTGGGCGGGCAGGGGTTGGCGGTTACGAGCAGTACTTC
clone_size: NA; cdr3_length: 15; j_call: TRBJ1-1; d_call: NA; v_call: TRBV7-2; cdr3_aa: CASSLRYGGSTEAFF; cdr3_nt: TGTGCCAGCAGCTTAAGGTACGGGGGCAGCACTGAAGCTTTCTTT
clone_size: once; cdr3_length: 14; j_call: TRBJ2-7; d_call: NA; v_call: TRBV5-1; cdr3_aa: CSSSLGRSSYEQYF; cdr3_nt: TGCTCCAGCAGCTTGGGCAGGAGCTCCTACGAGCAGTACTTC
clone_size: many; cdr3_length: 13; j_call: TRBJ1-1; d_call: TRBD1; v_call: TRBV3-1; cdr3_aa: CASSRTGNTEAFF; cdr3_nt: TGTGCCAGCAGCCGGACAGGGAACACTGAAGCTTTCTTT